The clone carrying this T cell receptor beta chain turned up a few times. Its antigen remains unknown. One entry per CDR3 protein, called by TCRdb with MiXCR from the reads. This table holds fewer than 900,000 distinct CDR3 sequences, 25% to 30% found once. V shed 2 bases and J shed 5 bases, with 6 bases lying between them. The CDR3 has 13 amino acids. CDR1 is LGHDT, CDR2 YNNKEL, per germline (reference sequence). These data belong to a study of T cell repertoires in cytomegalovirus infection. The overall study: Well-studied HLA-B-restricted CMV epitopes were used in the study alongside recently identified HLA-C-restricted ones. General observations from the study: The study identified carriers of CMV plus the relevant HLA from cumulative public TCR beta family frequency.

Sequences were derived from cultured CD8+ T cells from PBMCs, sampled from culture after CMV antigen stimulation. The V and J genes are TRBV3-1 and TRBJ2-2; no definite D call. The receptor comes from a human donor in good health (CMV status not recorded). Some clones in this sample may be carry-over from other donors' samples. CDR3 protein: CASSQSATGELFF. DNA of the CDR3: TGTGCCAGCAGCCAAAGCGCGACCGGGGAGCTGTTTTTT.